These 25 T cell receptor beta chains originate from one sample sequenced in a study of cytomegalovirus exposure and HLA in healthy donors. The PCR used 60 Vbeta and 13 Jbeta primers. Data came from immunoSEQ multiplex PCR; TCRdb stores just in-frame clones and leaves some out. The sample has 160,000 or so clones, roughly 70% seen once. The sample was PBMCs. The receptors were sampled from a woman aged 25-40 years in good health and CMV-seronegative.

Here the CDR3 reads CSPGVQETQYF. CDR3 coding DNA: TGCAGCCCGGGGGTTCAAGAGACCCAGTACTTC. The chain couples TRBV20-1 to TRBJ2-5; perhaps TRBD2 as D (6 bases). Germline V gene lookup returns CDR1 DFQATT and CDR2 SNEGSKA (reference sequence). This CDR3 comprises 11 residues.

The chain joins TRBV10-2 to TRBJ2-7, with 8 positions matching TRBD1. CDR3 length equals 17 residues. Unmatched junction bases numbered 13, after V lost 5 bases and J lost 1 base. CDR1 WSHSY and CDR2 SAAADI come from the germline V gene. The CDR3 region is CASSRSGGKRWSYEQYF. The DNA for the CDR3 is TGCGCCAGCAGTCGGTCAGGGGGCAAGCGGTGGTCCTACGAGCAGTACTTC.

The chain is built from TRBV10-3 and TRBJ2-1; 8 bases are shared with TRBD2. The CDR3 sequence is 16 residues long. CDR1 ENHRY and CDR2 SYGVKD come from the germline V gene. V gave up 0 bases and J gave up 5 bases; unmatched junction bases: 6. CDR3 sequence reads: CAISESNLAGNNEQFF. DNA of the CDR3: TGTGCCATCAGTGAGTCGAACCTAGCGGGCAACAATGAGCAGTTCTTC.

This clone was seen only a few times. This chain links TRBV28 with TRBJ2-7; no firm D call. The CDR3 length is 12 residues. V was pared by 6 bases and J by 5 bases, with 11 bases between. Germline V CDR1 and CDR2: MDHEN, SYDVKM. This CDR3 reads CASRSIEDEQYF. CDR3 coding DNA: TGTGCCAGCAGAAGTATAGAGGACGAGCAGTACTTC.

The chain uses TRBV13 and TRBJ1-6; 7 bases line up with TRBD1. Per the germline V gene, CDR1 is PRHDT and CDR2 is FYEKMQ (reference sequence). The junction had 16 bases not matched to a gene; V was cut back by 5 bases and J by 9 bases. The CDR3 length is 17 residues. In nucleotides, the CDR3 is TGTGCCAGCAGCGATCCCACCCGGGACAGAATTAGTTCACCCCTCCACTTT. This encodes CASSDPTRDRISSPLHF.

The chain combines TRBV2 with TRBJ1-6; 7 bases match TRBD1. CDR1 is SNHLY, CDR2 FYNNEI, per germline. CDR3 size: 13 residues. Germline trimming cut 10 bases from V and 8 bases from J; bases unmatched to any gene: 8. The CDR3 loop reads CATRGQADSPLHF. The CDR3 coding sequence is TGTGCCACCAGAGGACAGGCTGATTCACCCCTCCACTTT.

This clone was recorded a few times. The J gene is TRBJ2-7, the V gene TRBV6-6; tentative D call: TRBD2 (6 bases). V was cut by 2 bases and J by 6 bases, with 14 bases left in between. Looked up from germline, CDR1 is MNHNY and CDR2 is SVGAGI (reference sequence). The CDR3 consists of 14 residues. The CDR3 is CASSYGGRLGEQYF. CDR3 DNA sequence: TGTGCCAGCAGTTACGGGGGGAGACTTGGCGAGCAGTACTTC.

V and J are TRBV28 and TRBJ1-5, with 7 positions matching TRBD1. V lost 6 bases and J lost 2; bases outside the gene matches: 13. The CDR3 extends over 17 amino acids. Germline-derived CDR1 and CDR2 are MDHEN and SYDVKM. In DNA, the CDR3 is TGTGCCAGCAGCCTCAGGGGGACCTTAAAAGGCAATCAGCCCCAGCATTTT. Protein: CASSLRGTLKGNQPQHF. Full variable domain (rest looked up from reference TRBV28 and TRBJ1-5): DVKVTQSSRYLVKRTGEKVFLECVQDMDHENMFWYRQDPGLGLRLIYFSYDVKMKEKGDIPEGYSVSREKKERFSLILESASTNQTSMYLCASSLRGTLKGNQPQHFGDGTRLSIL.

CDR3 sequence (DNA): TGTGCCAGCAGTACGGGGTTGGTCACCGGGGAGCTGTTTTTT. Translated: CASSTGLVTGELFF. This sequence joins TRBV28 and TRBJ2-2; D is possibly TRBD2 (5 bases). From germline, CDR1 is MDHEN and CDR2 SYDVKM. There are 14 residues in the CDR3. The V end was cut by 5 bases, the J end by 4 bases, with 11 bases between. The variable domain in full, completed from reference TRBV28 and TRBJ2-2, reads DVKVTQSSRYLVKRTGEKVFLECVQDMDHENMFWYRQDPGLGLRLIYFSYDVKMKEKGDIPEGYSVSREKKERFSLILESASTNQTSMYLCASSTGLVTGELFFGEGSRLTVL.

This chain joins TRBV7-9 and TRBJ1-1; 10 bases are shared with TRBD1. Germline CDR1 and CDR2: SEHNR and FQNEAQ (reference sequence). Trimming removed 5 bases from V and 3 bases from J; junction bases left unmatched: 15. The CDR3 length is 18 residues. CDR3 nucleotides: TGTGCCAGCAGCCCCTACCTTGGGACAGGGGTTTTGGACACTGAAGCTTTCTTT. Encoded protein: CASSPYLGTGVLDTEAFF.

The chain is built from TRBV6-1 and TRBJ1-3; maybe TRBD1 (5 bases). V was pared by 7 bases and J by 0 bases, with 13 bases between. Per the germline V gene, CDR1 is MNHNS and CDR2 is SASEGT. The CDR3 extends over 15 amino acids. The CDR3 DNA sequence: TGTGCCAGCACATGGGGCCTCTCCTCTGGAAACACCATATATTTT. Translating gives CASTWGLSSGNTIYF.

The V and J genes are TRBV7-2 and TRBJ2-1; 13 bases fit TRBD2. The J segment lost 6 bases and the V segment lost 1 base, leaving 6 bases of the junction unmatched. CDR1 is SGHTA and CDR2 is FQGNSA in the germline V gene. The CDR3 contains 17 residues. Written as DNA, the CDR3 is TGTGCCAGCAGCTTAGGACCCACTAGCGGGGGGGCCAATGAGCAGTTCTTC. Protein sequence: CASSLGPTSGGANEQFF.

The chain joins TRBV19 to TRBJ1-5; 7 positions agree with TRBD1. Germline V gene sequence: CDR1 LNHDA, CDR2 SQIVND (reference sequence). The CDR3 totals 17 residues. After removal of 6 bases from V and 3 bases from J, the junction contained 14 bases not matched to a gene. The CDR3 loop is CASSPRRVGTVNQPQHF. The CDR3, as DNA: TGTGCCAGTAGCCCCCGGAGAGTTGGGACAGTCAATCAGCCCCAGCATTTT.

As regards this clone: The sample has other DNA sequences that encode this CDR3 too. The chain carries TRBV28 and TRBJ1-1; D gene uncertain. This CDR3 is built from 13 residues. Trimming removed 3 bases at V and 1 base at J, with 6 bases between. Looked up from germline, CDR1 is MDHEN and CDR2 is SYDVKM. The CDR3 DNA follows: TGTGCCAGCAGTTTTACCGGGAACACTGAAGCTTTCTTT. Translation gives CASSFTGNTEAFF.

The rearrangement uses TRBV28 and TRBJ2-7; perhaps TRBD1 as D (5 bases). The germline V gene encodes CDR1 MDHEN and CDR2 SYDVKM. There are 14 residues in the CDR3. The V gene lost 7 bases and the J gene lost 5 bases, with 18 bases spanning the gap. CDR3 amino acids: CASILSRQGHEQYF. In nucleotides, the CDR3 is TGTGCCAGCATCCTCAGCCGGCAGGGTCACGAGCAGTACTTC.

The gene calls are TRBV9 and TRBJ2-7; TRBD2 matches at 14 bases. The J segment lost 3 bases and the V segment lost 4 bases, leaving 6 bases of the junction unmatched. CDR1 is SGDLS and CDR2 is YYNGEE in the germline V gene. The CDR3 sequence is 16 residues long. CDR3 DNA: TGTGCCAGCAGCCCGGGGACTAGCGGGGGCTTCTACGAGCAGTACTTC. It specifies CASSPGTSGGFYEQYF.

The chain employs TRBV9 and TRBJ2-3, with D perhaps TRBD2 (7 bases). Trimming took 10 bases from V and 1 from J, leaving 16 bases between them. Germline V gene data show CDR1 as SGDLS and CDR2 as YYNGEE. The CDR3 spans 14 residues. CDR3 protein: CASQEGGGTDTQYF. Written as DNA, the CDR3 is TGTGCCTCCCAGGAGGGGGGGGGCACAGATACGCAGTATTTT.

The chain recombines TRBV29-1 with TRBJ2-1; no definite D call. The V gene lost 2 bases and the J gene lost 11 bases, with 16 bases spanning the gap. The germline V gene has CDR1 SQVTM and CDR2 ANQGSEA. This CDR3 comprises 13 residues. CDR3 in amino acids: CSVELSGLPKQFF. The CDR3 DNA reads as TGCAGCGTTGAACTCTCAGGCCTACCAAAGCAGTTCTTC.

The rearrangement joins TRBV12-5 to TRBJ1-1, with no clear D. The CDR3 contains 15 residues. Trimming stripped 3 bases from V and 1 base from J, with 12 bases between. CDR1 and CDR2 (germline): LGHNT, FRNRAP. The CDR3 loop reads CASGLDLGRNTEAFF. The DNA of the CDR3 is TGTGCTAGTGGTTTAGATCTCGGGAGGAACACTGAAGCTTTCTTT.

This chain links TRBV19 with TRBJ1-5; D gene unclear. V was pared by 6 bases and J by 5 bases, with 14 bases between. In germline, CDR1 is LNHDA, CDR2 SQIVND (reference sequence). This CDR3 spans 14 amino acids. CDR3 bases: TGTGCCAGTAGCACCGGGCGGGCGGATCAGCCCCAGCATTTT. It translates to CASSTGRADQPQHF.

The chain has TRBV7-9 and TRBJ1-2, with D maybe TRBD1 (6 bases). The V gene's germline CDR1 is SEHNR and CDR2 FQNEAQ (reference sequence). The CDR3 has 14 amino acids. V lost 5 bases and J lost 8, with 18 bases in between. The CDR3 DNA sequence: TGTGCCAGCAGCCCAGAGTGGGGGCGGGAGGGCTACACCTTC. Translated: CASSPEWGREGYTF.

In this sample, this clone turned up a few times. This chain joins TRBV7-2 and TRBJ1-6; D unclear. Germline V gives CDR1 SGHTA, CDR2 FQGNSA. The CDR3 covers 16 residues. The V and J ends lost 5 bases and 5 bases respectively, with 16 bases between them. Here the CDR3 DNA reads TGTGCCAGCAGCCTATACTTTAGTGAGAATAATTCACCCCTCCACTTT. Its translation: CASSLYFSENNSPLHF.

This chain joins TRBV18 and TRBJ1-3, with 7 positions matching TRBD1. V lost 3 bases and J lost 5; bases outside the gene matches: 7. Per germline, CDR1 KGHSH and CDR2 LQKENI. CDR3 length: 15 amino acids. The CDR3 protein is CASSPPDRTRNTIYF. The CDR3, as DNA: TGTGCCAGCTCACCTCCGGACAGGACTAGAAACACCATATATTTT.

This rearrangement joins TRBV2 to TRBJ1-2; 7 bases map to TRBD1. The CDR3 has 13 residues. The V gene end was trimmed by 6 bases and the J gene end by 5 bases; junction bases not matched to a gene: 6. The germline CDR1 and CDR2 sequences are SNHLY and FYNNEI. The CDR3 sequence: CASSWTGAYGYTF. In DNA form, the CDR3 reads TGTGCCAGCAGCTGGACAGGAGCTTATGGCTACACCTTC.

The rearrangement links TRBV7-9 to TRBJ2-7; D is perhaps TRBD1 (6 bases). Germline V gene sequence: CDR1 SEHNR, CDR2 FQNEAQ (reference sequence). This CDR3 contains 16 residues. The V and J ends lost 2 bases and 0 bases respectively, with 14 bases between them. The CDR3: CASSLTPGHLSYEQYF. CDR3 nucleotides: TGTGCCAGCAGCTTAACACCGGGACACCTCTCCTACGAGCAGTACTTC. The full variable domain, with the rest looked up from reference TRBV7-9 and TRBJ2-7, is DTGVSQNPRHKITKRGQNVTFRCDPISEHNRLYWYRQTLGQGPEFLTYFQNEAQLEKSRLLSDRFSAERPKGSFSTLEIQRTEQGDSAMYLCASSLTPGHLSYEQYFGPGTRLTVT.